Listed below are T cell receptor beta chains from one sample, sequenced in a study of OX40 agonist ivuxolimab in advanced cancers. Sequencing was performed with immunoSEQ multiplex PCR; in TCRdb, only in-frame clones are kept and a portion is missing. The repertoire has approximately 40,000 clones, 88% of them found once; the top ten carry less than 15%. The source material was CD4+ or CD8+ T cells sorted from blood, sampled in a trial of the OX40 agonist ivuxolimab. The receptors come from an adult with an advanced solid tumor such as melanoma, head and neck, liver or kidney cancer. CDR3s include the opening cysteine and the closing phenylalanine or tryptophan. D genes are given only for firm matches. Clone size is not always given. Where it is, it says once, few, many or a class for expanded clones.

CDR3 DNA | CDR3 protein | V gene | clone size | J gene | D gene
TGCGCCAGCAGCTTGGTGGATCTTGAGACCCAGTACTTC | CASSLVDLETQYF | TRBV5-1 | . | TRBJ2-5 | .
TGTGCCAGTAGTACCGCAGCGGGAGCCCCCTACAATGAGCAGTTCTTC | CASSTAAGAPYNEQFF | TRBV19 | . | TRBJ2-1 | TRBD2
TGTGCCAGCAGCGAGACCTATAGCAATCAGCCCCAGCATTTT | CASSETYSNQPQHF | TRBV6-1 | few | TRBJ1-5 | .
TGTGCCAGTAGTGTGGGACAGGGGGGACCAGATACGCAGTATTTT | CASSVGQGGPDTQYF | TRBV19 | once | TRBJ2-3 | TRBD1
TGTGCCAGTTCAGATCGTCAGCCCCAGCATTTT | CASSDRQPQHF | TRBV19 | . | TRBJ1-5 | .
TGTGCCTGGAGTGTAGGGTCGCCAGCGTCTTGGGGAGAGACCCAGTACTTC | CAWSVGSPASWGETQYF | TRBV30 | . | TRBJ2-5 | .
TGTGCCAGCAGCTTATCGGGGGACAGGGGATGGTATGAGCAGTTCTTC | CASSLSGDRGWYEQFF | TRBV13 | . | TRBJ2-1 | TRBD1
TGTGCCAGCAGCTTAATCGCGGGGTACAATGAGCAGTTCTTC | CASSLIAGYNEQFF | TRBV7-2 | . | TRBJ2-1 | .
TGCGCCAGATCCGGGATTAGCGGAACCTACGAGCAGTACTTC | CARSGISGTYEQYF | TRBV10-1 | . | TRBJ2-7 | .
TGTGCCACGGGGGGGCAGGGCTCCTACAATGAGCAGTTCTTC | CATGGQGSYNEQFF | TRBV19 | . | TRBJ2-1 | TRBD2
TGTGCCAGCACCCTAGCGGGAGGTCACGAAGAGACCCAGTACTTC | CASTLAGGHEETQYF | TRBV5-4 | . | TRBJ2-5 | TRBD2
TGTGCCAGCGGAGCGGGATGGTTGACCGGGGAGCTGTTTTTT | CASGAGWLTGELFF | TRBV28 | . | TRBJ2-2 | TRBD2
TGCAGTGCTCACAGAGTGGAGACCCAGTACTTC | CSAHRVETQYF | TRBV20-1 | . | TRBJ2-5 | .
TGCAGCGTGGCAGGGGCCCCCAATCAGCCCCAGCATTTT | CSVAGAPNQPQHF | TRBV29-1 | . | TRBJ1-5 | .
TGTGCCAGTAGCCCAGGCAGCTCTGGAAACACCATATATTTT | CASSPGSSGNTIYF | TRBV19 | . | TRBJ1-3 | .
TGTGCCAGTAGCAGAACAGGGGGCGCTTCCGGGGAGCTGTTTTTT | CASSRTGGASGELFF | TRBV19 | . | TRBJ2-2 | TRBD1
TGTGCCAGCAGCTTAGTAGGTGGGAATGAGCAGTTCTTC | CASSLVGGNEQFF | TRBV11-2 | . | TRBJ2-1 | .
TGTGCCAGCAGCTTTCAGGAGAACACTGAAGCTTTCTTT | CASSFQENTEAFF | TRBV7-9 | . | TRBJ1-1 | .
TGTGCCAGCTCACCACCGACTAGCCGGTGGGAGCAGTACTTC | CASSPPTSRWEQYF | TRBV18 | . | TRBJ2-7 | TRBD2
TGTGCCACCAGCATAATCTCTAGCGGGCACACCGGGGAGCTGTTTTTT | CATSIISSGHTGELFF | TRBV15 | . | TRBJ2-2 | TRBD2
TGTGCCAGCACCCAGCGGGAGGGAGGGAATGAGCAGTTCTTC | CASTQREGGNEQFF | TRBV6-6 | . | TRBJ2-1 | TRBD2
TGTGCCAGCAGCTTAGGGGGGGCGAATCAGCCCCAGCATTTT | CASSLGGANQPQHF | TRBV7-9 | . | TRBJ1-5 | .
TGTGCTAGTGGTACAGGGGGTTTCGCGCAGCCCCAGCATTTT | CASGTGGFAQPQHF | TRBV12-5 | . | TRBJ1-5 | TRBD1
TGCGCCAGCAGCCAACAGCAACAGGGGGCCTACAATGAGCAGTTCTTC | CASSQQQQGAYNEQFF | TRBV4-1 | . | TRBJ2-1 | TRBD1
TGTGCCAGCAGGACGCTAGGGCGGGAGGTTCCCGGGGAGCTGTTTTTT | CASRTLGREVPGELFF | TRBV5-4 | . | TRBJ2-2 | TRBD2
TGTGCCTGGAGTGGAGGGGGTAATCAGCCCCAGCATTTT | CAWSGGGNQPQHF | TRBV30 | . | TRBJ1-5 | .
TGTGCCAGCAGAGTTAGCTCCTACGAGCAGTACTTC | CASRVSSYEQYF | TRBV28 | . | TRBJ2-7 | .
. | CASTSGVGAFF | TRBV19 | . | TRBJ1-1 | .
TGTGCCAGCAGCAGACAGGGGGCGTTTCGGCCCCAGCATTTT | CASSRQGAFRPQHF | TRBV5-6 | few | TRBJ1-5 | TRBD1
TGTGCCAGCTCACCGTCTACAGGCTCCTACAATGAGCAGTTCTTC | CASSPSTGSYNEQFF | TRBV18 | . | TRBJ2-1 | .
TGTGCCAGCAGTTTATTGGGGGGGGCCGGCGGCTACACCTTC | CASSLLGGAGGYTF | TRBV28 | . | TRBJ1-2 | .
TGTGCCAGCATACCCGCAAATGTCGCCTCTGGAAACACCATATATTTT | CASIPANVASGNTIYF | TRBV28 | . | TRBJ1-3 | .
TGTGCCAGCAGCAACGGACAGGGTGGACCCTACAATGAGCAGTTCTTC | CASSNGQGGPYNEQFF | TRBV9 | few | TRBJ2-1 | TRBD1
TGTGCCAGCTCACCCCAGGGTAACACTGAAGCTTTCTTT | CASSPQGNTEAFF | TRBV18 | once | TRBJ1-1 | .
TGCGCCAGCAGCTTGGTTGGGCCAGGACAGGGGTCCCGGCAAGAGACCCAGTACTTC | CASSLVGPGQGSRQETQYF | TRBV5-1 | once | TRBJ2-5 | TRBD1
TGTGCCACCCTCGGACACTCGGATGAAAAACTGTTTTTT | CATLGHSDEKLFF | TRBV6-6 | . | TRBJ1-4 | .
TGTGCCAGCAGCCAAGGTCACATCCGCTACGAGCAGTACTTC | CASSQGHIRYEQYF | TRBV14 | . | TRBJ2-7 | .
TGCGCCAGCAGGACTTCTATTAGCAATCAGCCCCAGCATTTT | CASRTSISNQPQHF | TRBV10-2 | . | TRBJ1-5 | .
TGTGCCAGCAGCTTAACCGGACAGGGAGGGAAAAAACTGTTTTTT | CASSLTGQGGKKLFF | TRBV7-8 | . | TRBJ1-4 | TRBD1
TGCAGTGCTAGAGAACGGGACGGGGCGTACTTC | CSARERDGAYF | TRBV20-1 | . | TRBJ2-7 | .
TGTGCCATCAGTGAGTCAGGGATAAACACTGAAGCTTTCTTT | CAISESGINTEAFF | TRBV10-3 | . | TRBJ1-1 | .
TGTGCCAGCACCTGGACTAGCGGGAGGTGCGGGGAGCTGTTTTTT | CASTWTSGRCGELFF | TRBV25-1 | . | TRBJ2-2 | TRBD2
TGTGCCAGCAGCCCCCTATTAGCGGGAGTGCCGGACGAGCAGTACTTC | CASSPLLAGVPDEQYF | TRBV9 | . | TRBJ2-7 | TRBD2
TGCGCCAGCAGCTTGGAAGCTTTACTAGTTTCGAGTGAGCAGTTCTTC | CASSLEALLVSSEQFF | TRBV5-1 | . | TRBJ2-1 | .
TGTGCCAGCAGCTTAGTCGGGACAGGATTATACGAGCAGTACTTC | CASSLVGTGLYEQYF | TRBV7-9 | . | TRBJ2-7 | TRBD1
TGTGCCAGCATCCCCGGGACAGGAGATTACGAGCAGTACTTC | CASIPGTGDYEQYF | TRBV21-1 | . | TRBJ2-7 | .
TGTGCCAGCAACACCGCTAGCGGGAACTTGAACACCGGGGAGCTGTTTTTT | CASNTASGNLNTGELFF | TRBV9 | . | TRBJ2-2 | TRBD2
TGTGCCAGCAACAAGCGGCTAGCGGACCCCACAGATACGCAGTATTTT | CASNKRLADPTDTQYF | TRBV27 | . | TRBJ2-3 | TRBD2
TGTGCCAGCAGCCCTCCGGGGGCGGTTCAGAACACCGGGGAGCTGTTTTTT | CASSPPGAVQNTGELFF | TRBV7-6 | . | TRBJ2-2 | .
TGTGCCTGGAGTGCCCCACAGGGCCGTAGTGGCTACACCTTC | CAWSAPQGRSGYTF | TRBV30 | . | TRBJ1-2 | .
TGTGCCAGCAGCAGGGACAGGGAATCTGGCTACACCTTC | CASSRDRESGYTF | TRBV11-3 | . | TRBJ1-2 | TRBD1
TGTGCCAGCAGCCGAGGGGGGGAGAGTTATGGCTACACCTTC | CASSRGGESYGYTF | TRBV6-5 | . | TRBJ1-2 | .
TGTGCCAGCAGTTACTCGACGGCCTCAAGCTCCTACGAGCAGTACTTC | CASSYSTASSSYEQYF | TRBV6-5 | once | TRBJ2-7 | .
TGTGCCAGCAGCTTAGTTCCGGGACGCTTGAGCACAGATACGCAGTATTTT | CASSLVPGRLSTDTQYF | TRBV7-2 | . | TRBJ2-3 | .